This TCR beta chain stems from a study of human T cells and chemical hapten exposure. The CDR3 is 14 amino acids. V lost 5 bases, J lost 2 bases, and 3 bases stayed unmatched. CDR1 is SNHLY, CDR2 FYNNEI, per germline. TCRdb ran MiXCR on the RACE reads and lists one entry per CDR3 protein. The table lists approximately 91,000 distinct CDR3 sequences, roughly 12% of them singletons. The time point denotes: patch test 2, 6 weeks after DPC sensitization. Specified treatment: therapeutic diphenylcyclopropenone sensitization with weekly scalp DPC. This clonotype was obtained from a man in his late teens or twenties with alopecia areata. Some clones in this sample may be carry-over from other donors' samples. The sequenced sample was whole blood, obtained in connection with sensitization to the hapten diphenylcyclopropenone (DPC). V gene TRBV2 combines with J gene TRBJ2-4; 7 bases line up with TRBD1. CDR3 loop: CASSYRGTKNIQYF. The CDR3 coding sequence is TGTGCCAGCAGTTACAGGGGCACCAAAAACATTCAGTACTTC. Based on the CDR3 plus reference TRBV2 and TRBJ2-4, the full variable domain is EPEVTQTPSHQVTQMGQEVILRCVPISNHLYFYWYRQILGQKVEFLVSFYNNEISEKSEIFDDQFSVERPDGSNFTLKIRSTKLEDSAMYFCASSYRGTKNIQYFGAGTRLSVL.